This T cell receptor beta chain was captured in a study of cytomegalovirus exposure and HLA in healthy donors. Whole-study results and caveats: A few chains tied to CMV proved CMV antigen-specific in vitro.

Remarks on this clone: The antigen is unknown.

It was with 60 Vbeta and 13 Jbeta primers that the PCR ran. Libraries were prepared by immunoSEQ multiplex PCR; TCRdb keeps only in-frame clonotypes and omits some of them. The listing records some 200,000 clones. V lost 1 base, J lost 7 bases, and 15 bases lay in between. The CDR3 length is 15 residues. The germline CDR1 and CDR2 sequences are SGHRS and YFSETQ. The chain recombines TRBV5-1 with TRBJ2-1; tentative D call: TRBD1 (6 bases). The TCR originated in a man aged 25-40 years in good health and CMV-seronegative. The sample taken for sequencing was PBMCs. In nucleotides, the CDR3 is TGCGCCAGCAGCTTGAACAGGGCGATGGGGAATGAGCAGTTCTTC. The encoded protein is CASSLNRAMGNEQFF.